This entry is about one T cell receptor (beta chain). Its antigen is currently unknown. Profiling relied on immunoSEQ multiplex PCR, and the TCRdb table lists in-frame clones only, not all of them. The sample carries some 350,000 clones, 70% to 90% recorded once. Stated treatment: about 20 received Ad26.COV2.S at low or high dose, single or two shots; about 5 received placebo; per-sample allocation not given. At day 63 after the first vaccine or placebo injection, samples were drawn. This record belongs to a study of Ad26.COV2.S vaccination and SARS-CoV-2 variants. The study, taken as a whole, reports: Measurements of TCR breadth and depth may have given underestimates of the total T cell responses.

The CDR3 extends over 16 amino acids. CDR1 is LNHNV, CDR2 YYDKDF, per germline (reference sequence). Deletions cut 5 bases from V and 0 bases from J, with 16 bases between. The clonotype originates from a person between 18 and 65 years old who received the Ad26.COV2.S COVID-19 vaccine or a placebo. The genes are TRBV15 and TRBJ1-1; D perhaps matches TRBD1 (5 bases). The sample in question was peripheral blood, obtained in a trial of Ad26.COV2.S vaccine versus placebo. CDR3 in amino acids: CATSPLAGKMNTEAFF. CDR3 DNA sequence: TGTGCCACCAGCCCCTTGGCAGGGAAAATGAACACTGAAGCTTTCTTT.